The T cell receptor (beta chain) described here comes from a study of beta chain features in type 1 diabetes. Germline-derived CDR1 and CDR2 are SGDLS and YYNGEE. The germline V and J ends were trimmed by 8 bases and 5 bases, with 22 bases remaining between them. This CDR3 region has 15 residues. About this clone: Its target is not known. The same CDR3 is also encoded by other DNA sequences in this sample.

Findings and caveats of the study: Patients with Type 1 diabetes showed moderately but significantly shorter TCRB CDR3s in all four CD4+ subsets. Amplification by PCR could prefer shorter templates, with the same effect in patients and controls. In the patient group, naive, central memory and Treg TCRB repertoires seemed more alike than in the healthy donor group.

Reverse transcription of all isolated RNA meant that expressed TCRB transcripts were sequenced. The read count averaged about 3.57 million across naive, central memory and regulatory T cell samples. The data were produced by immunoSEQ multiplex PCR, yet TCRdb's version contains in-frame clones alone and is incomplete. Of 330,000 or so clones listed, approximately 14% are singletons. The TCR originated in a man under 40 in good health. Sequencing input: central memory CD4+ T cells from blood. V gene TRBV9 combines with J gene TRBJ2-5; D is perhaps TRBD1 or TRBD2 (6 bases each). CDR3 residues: CASSPEGGLTETQYF. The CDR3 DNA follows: TGTGCCAGTAGCCCGGAAGGGGGGCTAACGGAGACCCAGTACTTC.